Detailed here is one TCR beta chain. Its antigen is still unknown. The sample is drawn from a study of T cell responses to AZD1222 COVID-19 vaccine. Timing groups of about 4 and about 12 weeks for second doses were pooled. Trimming took off 4 bases at V and 3 bases at J, with 13 bases between the two ends. This CDR3 has 14 amino acids. CDR1 ENHRY and CDR2 SYGVKD come from the germline V gene. Repertoires were generated with immunoSEQ multiplex PCR, while TCRdb's copy carries only in-frame clones and drops some. The sample includes around 99,000 clones, more than 85% of them seen just once. The study's findings and limits: With two AZD1222 doses given, Spike-specific TCR breadth and depth both rose. Nearly half of the spike-specific TCRs reportedly recognize variant regions that carry no mutations. Clonal diversity was possibly underestimated, and the donors were mostly white British, with more females.

Here the sequenced sample was peripheral blood, taken 28 days after the second AZD1222 dose. This chain joins TRBV10-3 and TRBJ2-7; D unclear. The sequence was collected from an adult who received the AZD1222 COVID-19 vaccine. CDR3 residues: CAISVRSAVYEQYF. CDR3 DNA sequence: TGTGCCATCAGTGTAAGGAGCGCCGTCTACGAGCAGTACTTC.